These T cell receptor beta chains were read from a single sample in a study of identifying expanded T cells in peripheral blood. Clones were read by immunoSEQ multiplex PCR, and TCRdb kept only the in-frame ones, dropping some. The data contain 91,000 or so clones, more than 70% of them seen just once; the ten biggest clones take up roughly 3.8%. Sequencing was done on a sample of blood. The receptors were gathered from a person between 18 and 75 years old in good health. Both conserved end residues are part of each CDR3. Fields, in order: J gene, clone size, D gene, V gene, CDR3 DNA, CDR3 protein. The D gene is left open where the match is weak. Clone size appears in some rows only: once, few, many, or a class for an expanded clone.

>TRBJ2-3|NA|NA|TRBV28
TGTGCCAGCAGTTTTGCGTTCGGGATCGTGAACCAGGGGAGCACAGATACGCAGTATTTT
CASSFAFGIVNQGSTDTQYF
>TRBJ1-4|NA|NA|TRBV7-6
TGTGCCAGCAGCTTAAGGGGGGGTGAAAAACTGTTTTTT
CASSLRGGEKLFF
>TRBJ2-1|NA|NA|TRBV19
TGTGCCAGTGAACTTGCGGGGGCCGCCAATGAGCAGTTCTTC
CASELAGAANEQFF
>TRBJ1-6|NA|NA|TRBV29-1
TGCAGCGTTGTGGAGGACAGCGGTTCACCCCTCCACTTT
CSVVEDSGSPLHF
>TRBJ1-1|NA|TRBD1|TRBV4-2
TGTGCCAGCAGCCCCCACCCCAGGGGGCCTGATACTGAAGCTTTCTTT
CASSPHPRGPDTEAFF
>TRBJ2-1|NA|NA|TRBV5-1
TGCGCCAGCAGCTTGGCCCAGGTGGGGAATGAGCAGTTCTTC
CASSLAQVGNEQFF
>TRBJ1-6|once|TRBD1|TRBV19
TGTGCCAGTAGTCCCAGGGGGCGCGGTAATTCACCCCTCCACTTT
CASSPRGRGNSPLHF
>TRBJ2-5|NA|NA|TRBV5-4
TGTGCCAGCAGCTTGGACGGGGCCGGCGAGACCCAGTACTTC
CASSLDGAGETQYF
>TRBJ2-5|NA|NA|TRBV7-2
TGTGCCAGCAGTCCCGCCCCCGCGGTCGCCCAGTACTTC
CASSPAPAVAQYF
>TRBJ2-2|once|NA|TRBV25-1
TGTGCCAGCAGTGATATCCGGGGGTGGACCGGGGAGCTGTTTTTT
CASSDIRGWTGELFF
>TRBJ2-7|NA|NA|TRBV28
TGTGCCAGCAGTTTAACGGGCGGAGCCAACTACGAGCAGTACTTC
CASSLTGGANYEQYF
>TRBJ2-2|NA|TRBD2|TRBV19
TGTGCCAGTAGTATATTCCGAGGGGCGGGAGGACTCAACACCGGGGAGCTGTTTTTT
CASSIFRGAGGLNTGELFF
>TRBJ1-4|NA|TRBD1|TRBV13
TGTGCCAGCAGCATACAGGGGTTGAAACTGTTTTTT
CASSIQGLKLFF
>TRBJ2-1|NA|TRBD2|TRBV6-5
TGTGCCAGCAGTTACCCCGGACTAGGGGACAATGAGCAGTTCTTC
CASSYPGLGDNEQFF
>TRBJ1-2|NA|NA|TRBV10-3
TGTGCCATCAGTGAGGGGGACACGGAGAACTATGGCTACACCTTC
CAISEGDTENYGYTF
>TRBJ2-4|NA|TRBD1|TRBV18
TGTGCCAGCTCACCTGACAGGGGTGGAAACATTCAGTACTTC
CASSPDRGGNIQYF
>TRBJ2-2|NA|NA|TRBV28
TGTGCCAGCAGTTTGGTAGGACGGGGCAGGGACGGGGAGCTGTTTTTT
CASSLVGRGRDGELFF
>TRBJ1-2|NA|NA|TRBV30
TGTGCCGGTCCGCGGGACGGTAACTATGGCTACACCTTC
CAGPRDGNYGYTF
>TRBJ1-2|NA|NA|TRBV19
TGTGCCAGTAGCAGGGATCGAGCCTACAACTATGGCTACACCTTC
CASSRDRAYNYGYTF
>TRBJ1-1|few|NA|TRBV6-1
TGTGCTTCCAGCCAGGGCGAGAACACTGAAGCTTTCTTT
CASSQGENTEAFF
>TRBJ2-7|NA|NA|TRBV4-1
TGCGCCAGCAGCCAAGCCCCGGGGAAGGGCTACGAGCAGTACTTC
CASSQAPGKGYEQYF
>TRBJ2-5|NA|TRBD1|TRBV27
TGTGCCAGCAGACTCAACAGGGGTACGGCCCGGGAGACCCAGTACTTC
CASRLNRGTARETQYF
>TRBJ2-3|NA|NA|TRBV6-4
TGTGCCAGCAGTGACTCGATGCAGTCAGATACGCAGTATTTT
CASSDSMQSDTQYF
>TRBJ2-3|NA|TRBD2|TRBV5-4
TGTGCCAGCAGGCTGGGACTAGCGGGAGTTGGCGGGCGCACAGATACGCAGTATTTT
CASRLGLAGVGGRTDTQYF
>TRBJ1-5|once|TRBD1|TRBV4-1
TGCGCCAGCAGCCAAAACAACAGGGTAGGGGGCCTCAATCAGCCCCAGCATTTT
CASSQNNRVGGLNQPQHF
>TRBJ1-1|NA|TRBD1|TRBV7-8
TGTGCCAGCAGCCTATATCCCCCTGCTCGGGACAGGGGGAGGACTGAAGCTTTCTTT
CASSLYPPARDRGRTEAFF